The clone carrying this T cell receptor beta chain has just a few counts. The entry originates in a study of shared clonotypes between healthy human individuals. CD45RO-negative, CCR7-selected cells formed the naive CD8 fraction, which excluded terminally differentiated effector memory CD45RA+ cells. Donors comprised healthy HIV-negative adults lacking recent acute infections or vaccinations. The CDR3 runs to 14 residues. V gave up 4 bases and J gave up 6 bases; unmatched junction bases: 8. CDR1 and CDR2 (germline): SNHLY, FYNNEI. Clones were read by immunoSEQ multiplex PCR, and TCRdb kept only the in-frame ones, dropping some. The data show about 2.1 million clones, over 85% seen once.

This chain joins TRBV2 and TRBJ1-2, with 7 bases that match TRBD1. This clonotype originated in a man younger than 35 in good health. Some clones in this sample may be carry-over from other donors' samples. Specimen: naive CD8+ T cells from PBMCs. CDR3: CASSALDRADGYTF. CDR3 sequence (DNA): TGTGCCAGCAGTGCATTAGACAGGGCCGATGGCTACACCTTC.